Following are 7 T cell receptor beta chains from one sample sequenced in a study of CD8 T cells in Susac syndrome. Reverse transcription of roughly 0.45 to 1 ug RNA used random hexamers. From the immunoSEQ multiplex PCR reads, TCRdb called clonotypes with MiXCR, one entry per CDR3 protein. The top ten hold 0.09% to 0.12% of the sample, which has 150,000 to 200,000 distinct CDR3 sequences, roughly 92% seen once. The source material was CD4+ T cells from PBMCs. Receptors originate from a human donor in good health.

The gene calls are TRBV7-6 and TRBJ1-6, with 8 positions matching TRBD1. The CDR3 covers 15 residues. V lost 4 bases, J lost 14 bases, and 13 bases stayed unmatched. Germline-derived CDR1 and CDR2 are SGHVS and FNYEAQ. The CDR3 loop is CASSSNQGATGSLHF. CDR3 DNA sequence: TGTGCCAGCAGCTCCAACCAGGGGGCCACTGGGTCCCTCCACTTT.

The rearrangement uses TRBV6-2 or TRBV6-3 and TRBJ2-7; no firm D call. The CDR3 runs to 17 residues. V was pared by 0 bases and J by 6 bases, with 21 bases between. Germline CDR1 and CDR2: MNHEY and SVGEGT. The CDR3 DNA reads TGTGCCAGCAGTTACTCCTTAGGAGAGACCTCGGTGAGCGAGCAGTACTTC. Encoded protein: CASSYSLGETSVSEQYF.

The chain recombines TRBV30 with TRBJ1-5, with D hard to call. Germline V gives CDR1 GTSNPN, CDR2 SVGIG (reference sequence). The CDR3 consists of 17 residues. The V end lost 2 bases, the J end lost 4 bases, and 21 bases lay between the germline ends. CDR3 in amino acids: CAWSIRGGLGRNQPQHF. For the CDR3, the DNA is TGTGCCTGGAGTATTAGAGGCGGGCTCGGCAGAAATCAGCCCCAGCATTTT.

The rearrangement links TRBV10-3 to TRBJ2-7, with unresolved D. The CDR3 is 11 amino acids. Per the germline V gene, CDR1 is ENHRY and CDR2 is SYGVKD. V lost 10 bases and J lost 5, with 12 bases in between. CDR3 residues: CATGPAHEQYF. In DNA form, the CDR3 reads TGTGCCACCGGACCCGCCCACGAGCAGTACTTC.

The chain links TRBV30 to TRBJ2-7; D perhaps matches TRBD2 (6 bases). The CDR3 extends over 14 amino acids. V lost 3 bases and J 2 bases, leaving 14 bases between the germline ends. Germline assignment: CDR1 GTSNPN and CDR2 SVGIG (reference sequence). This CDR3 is CAWRGLPPTYEQYF. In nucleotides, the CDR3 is TGTGCCTGGAGAGGACTACCCCCTACCTACGAGCAGTACTTC.

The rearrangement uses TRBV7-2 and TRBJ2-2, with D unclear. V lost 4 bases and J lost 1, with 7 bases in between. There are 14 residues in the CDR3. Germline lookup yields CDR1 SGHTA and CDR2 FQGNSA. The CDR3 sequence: CASSSALNTGELFF. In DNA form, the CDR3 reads TGTGCCAGCAGCTCGGCCCTGAACACCGGGGAGCTGTTTTTT.

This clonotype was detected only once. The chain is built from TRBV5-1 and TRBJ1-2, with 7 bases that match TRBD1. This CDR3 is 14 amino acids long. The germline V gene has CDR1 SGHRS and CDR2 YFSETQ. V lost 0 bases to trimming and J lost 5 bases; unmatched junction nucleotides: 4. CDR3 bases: TGCGCCAGCAGCTTGGAAGGGACAGCGTATGGCTACACCTTC. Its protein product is CASSLEGTAYGYTF.